This TCR beta chain was profiled in a study of OX40 agonist ivuxolimab in advanced cancers. Broader study findings: At doses 0.1 to 3.0 mg/kg, CD4+ and CD8+ clones expanded.

Germline V gives CDR1 KGHSH, CDR2 LQKENI. The CDR3 has 14 amino acids. V shed 6 bases and J shed 4 bases, with 15 bases lying between them. Comment on this clone: The antigen is unknown.

The protocol was immunoSEQ multiplex PCR, while the TCRdb copy is restricted to in-frame clones and leaves out a portion. Here the sample spans some 66,000 clones, almost 85% being singletons. J is TRBJ1-2 and V is TRBV18; tentatively, D is TRBD1 (5 bases). The receptor's source is an adult with an advanced solid tumor such as melanoma, head and neck, liver or kidney cancer. The source material was CD4+ or CD8+ T cells sorted from blood, sampled in a trial of the OX40 agonist ivuxolimab. CDR3 residues: CASSPTVPSYGYTF. As DNA, the CDR3 is TGTGCCAGCTCTCCGACAGTGCCCAGCTATGGCTACACCTTC.